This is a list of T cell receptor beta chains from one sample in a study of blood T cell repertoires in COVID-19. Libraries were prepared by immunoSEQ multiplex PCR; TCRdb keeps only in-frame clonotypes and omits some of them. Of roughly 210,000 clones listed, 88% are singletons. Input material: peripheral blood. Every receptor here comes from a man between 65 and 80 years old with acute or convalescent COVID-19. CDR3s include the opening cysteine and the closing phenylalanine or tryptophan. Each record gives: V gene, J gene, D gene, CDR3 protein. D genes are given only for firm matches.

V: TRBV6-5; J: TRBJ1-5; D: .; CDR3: CARGAMGLKNQPQHF
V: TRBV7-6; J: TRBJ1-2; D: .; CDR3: CASSPRPGGSYGYTF
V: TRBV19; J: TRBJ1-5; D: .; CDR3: CASQGRENQPQHF
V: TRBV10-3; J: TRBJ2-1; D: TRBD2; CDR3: CAIRGAGGPNEQFF
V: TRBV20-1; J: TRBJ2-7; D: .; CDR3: CSARLSYEQYF
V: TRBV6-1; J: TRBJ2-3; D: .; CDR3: CASSEVGVLADTQYF
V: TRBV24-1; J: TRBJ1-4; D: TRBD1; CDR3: CATSTGQAITNEKLFF
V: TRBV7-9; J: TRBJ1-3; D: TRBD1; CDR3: CASSLWTGNLGNTIYF
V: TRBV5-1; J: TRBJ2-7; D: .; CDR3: CASSLETEQYF
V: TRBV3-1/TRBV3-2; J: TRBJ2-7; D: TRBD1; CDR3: CASRTGLGTGSDEQYF
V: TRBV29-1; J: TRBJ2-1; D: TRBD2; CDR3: CSVGGGLAVYNEQFF
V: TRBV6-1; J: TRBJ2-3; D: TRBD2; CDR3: CASSEAFRLAGRTDTQYF
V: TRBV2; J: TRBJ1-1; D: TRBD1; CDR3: CASRSGTGWANTEAFF
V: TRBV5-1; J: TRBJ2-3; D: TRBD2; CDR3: CASRQRETDTQYF
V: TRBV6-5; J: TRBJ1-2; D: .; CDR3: CASSYSMAADYGYTF
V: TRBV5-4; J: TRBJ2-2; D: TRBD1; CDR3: CASSLGQGNTGELFF
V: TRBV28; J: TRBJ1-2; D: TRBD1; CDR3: CASSDPKTGVYGYTF
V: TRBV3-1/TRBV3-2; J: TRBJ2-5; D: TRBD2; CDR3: CASSQGAGGAETQYF
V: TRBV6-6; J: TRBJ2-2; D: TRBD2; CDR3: CASSSESGRGTGELFF
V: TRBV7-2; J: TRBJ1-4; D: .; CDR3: CASSPDSGRPNEKLFF
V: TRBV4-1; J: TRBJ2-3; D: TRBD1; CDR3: CASSQGQGIGTDTQYF
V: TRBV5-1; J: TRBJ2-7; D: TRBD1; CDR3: CASSLWPGQGGEQYF
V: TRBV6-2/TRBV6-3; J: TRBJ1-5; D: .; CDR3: CASSSVNWNQPQHF
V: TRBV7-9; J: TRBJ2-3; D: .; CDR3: CASSLFSSPDTQYF
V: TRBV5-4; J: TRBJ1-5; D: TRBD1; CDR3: CASSLGGTGANQPQHF
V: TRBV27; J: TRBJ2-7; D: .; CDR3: CASRQGGEQYF
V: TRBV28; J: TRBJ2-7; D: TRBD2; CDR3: CASSKGLAGVRIEQYF
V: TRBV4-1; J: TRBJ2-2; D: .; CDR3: CASSQGLANTGELFF
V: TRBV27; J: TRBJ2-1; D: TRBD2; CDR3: CASSPRLAGVANEQFF
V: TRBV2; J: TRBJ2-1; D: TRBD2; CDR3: CASTVAGGPNNEQFF